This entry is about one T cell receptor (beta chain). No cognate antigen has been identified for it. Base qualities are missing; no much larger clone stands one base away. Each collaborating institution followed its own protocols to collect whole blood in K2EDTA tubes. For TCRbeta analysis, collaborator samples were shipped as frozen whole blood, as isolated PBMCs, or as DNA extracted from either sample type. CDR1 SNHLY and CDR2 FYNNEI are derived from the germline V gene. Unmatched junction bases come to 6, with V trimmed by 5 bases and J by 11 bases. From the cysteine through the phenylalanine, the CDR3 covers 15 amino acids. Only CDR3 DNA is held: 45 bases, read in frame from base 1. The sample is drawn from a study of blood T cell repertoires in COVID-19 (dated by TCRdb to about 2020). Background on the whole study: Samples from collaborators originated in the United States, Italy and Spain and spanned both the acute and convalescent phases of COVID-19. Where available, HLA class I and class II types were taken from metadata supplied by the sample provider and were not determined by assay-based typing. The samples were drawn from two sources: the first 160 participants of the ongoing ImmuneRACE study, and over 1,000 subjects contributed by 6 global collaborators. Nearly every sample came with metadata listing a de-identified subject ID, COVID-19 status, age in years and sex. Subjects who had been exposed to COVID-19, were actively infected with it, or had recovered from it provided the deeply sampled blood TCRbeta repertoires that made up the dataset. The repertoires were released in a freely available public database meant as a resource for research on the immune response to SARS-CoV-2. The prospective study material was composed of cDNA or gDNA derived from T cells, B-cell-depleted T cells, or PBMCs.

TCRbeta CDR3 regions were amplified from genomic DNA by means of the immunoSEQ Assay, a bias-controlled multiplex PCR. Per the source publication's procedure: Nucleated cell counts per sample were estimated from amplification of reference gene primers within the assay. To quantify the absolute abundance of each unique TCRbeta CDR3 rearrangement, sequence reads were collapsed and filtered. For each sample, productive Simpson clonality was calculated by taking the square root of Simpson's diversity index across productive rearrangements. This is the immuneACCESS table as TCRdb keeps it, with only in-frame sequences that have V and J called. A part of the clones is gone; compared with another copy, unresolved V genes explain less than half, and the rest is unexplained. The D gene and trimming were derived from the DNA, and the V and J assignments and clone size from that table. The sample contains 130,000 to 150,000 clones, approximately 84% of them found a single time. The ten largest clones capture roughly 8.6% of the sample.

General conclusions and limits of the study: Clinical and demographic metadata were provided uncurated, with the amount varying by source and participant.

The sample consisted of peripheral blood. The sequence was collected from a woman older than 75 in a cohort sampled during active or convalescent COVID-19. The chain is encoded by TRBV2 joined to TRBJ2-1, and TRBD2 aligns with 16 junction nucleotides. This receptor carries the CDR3 CASSKGLAGGQKQFF. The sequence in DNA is TGTGCCAGCAGTAAGGGACTAGCGGGGGGGCAAAAGCAGTTCTTC.